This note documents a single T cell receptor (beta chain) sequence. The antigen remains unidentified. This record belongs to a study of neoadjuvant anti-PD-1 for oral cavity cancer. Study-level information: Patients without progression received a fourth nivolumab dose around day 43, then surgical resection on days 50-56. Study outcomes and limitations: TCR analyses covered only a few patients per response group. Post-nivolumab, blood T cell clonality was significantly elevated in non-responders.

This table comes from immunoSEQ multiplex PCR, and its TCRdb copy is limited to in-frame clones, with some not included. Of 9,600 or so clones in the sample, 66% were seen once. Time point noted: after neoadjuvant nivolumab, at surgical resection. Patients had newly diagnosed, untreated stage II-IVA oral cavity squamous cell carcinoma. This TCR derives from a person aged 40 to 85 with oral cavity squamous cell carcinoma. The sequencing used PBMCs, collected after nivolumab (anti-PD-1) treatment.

This chain's CDR3 is CASSLDSSERTIYF. DNA of the CDR3: TGCGCCAGCAGCTTGGACAGTTCAGAACGCACCATATATTTT. V and J are TRBV5-1 and TRBJ1-3; D is ambiguous. Germline V CDR1 and CDR2: SGHRS, YFSETQ. This CDR3 contains 14 residues. The V and J ends lost 0 bases and 9 bases respectively, with 13 bases between them.